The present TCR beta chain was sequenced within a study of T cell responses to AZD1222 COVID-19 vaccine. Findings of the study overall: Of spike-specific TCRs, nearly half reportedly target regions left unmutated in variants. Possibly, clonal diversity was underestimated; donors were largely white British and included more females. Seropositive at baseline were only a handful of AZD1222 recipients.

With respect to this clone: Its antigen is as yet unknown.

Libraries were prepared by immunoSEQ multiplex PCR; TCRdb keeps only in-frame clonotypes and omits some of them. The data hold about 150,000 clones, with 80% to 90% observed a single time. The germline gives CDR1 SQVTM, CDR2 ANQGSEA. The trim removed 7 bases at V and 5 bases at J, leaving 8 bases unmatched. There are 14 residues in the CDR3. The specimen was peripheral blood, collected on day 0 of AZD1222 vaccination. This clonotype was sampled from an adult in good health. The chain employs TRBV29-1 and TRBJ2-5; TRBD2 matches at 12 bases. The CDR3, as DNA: TGCAGCGGACGACTAGCGGGAGCTCGGGAGACCCAGTACTTC. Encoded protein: CSGRLAGARETQYF.